These 10 T cell receptor beta chains came from one sample sequenced in a study of T cells expressing NK-cell markers (TCRdb year 2020). The library was made by 5' RACE. The instrument was an Illumina HiSeq 2000. The reads underwent TCRdb reprocessing, giving one record for each CDR3 protein sequence and no DNA. The table kept for this sample lists 400,000 to 500,000 distinct CDR3 sequences. Less than 7.5% of the sample rests with the top ten. What was sequenced was blood T cells: a sorted CD56 or NKG2C T cell subset, CD4+ or CD8+ T cells, or bulk PBMC T cells (not recorded which). These receptors were collected from a woman aged 18 to 75 in good health.

This chain connects TRBV7-2 to TRBJ2-3; without DNA, the TCRdb call of TRBD1 cannot be checked. This CDR3 spans 15 amino acids. Germline V CDR1 and CDR2: SGHTA, FQGNSA. The CDR3 loop is CASSPDRPSTDTQYF. The full variable domain, in which reference TRBV7-2 and TRBJ2-3 provide the parts outside the CDR3, is GAGVSQSPSNKVTEKGKDVELRCDPISGHTALYWYRQSLGQGLEFLIYFQGNSAPDKSGLPSDRFSAERTGGSVSTLTIQRTQQEDSAVYLCASSPDRPSTDTQYFGPGTRLTVL.

This sequence joins TRBV12-3 or TRBV12-4 and TRBJ2-7. CDR3 length: 14 amino acids. CDR3 sequence: CASSFAGHSYEQYF.

The rearrangement uses TRBV6-4 and TRBJ2-3. Germline V CDR1 and CDR2: MRHNA, SNTAGT. This CDR3 spans 13 amino acids. The CDR3 region is CASSSRFQDTQYF.

The chain joins TRBV12-3 or TRBV12-4 to TRBJ2-3; there is no DNA to check the TCRdb D call of TRBD2. CDR3 length equals 19 residues. This chain's CDR3 is CASSPHRLAGGGRGHTQYF.

The chain has TRBV7-2 and TRBJ2-1; the TCRdb call, TRBD2, lacks DNA for checking. The CDR3 extends over 22 amino acids. The germline V gene encodes CDR1 SGHTA and CDR2 FQGNSA. CDR3 residues: CASSLSHPPLTSGGAVVDEQFF.

The V gene is TRBV6-2 or TRBV6-3, the J gene TRBJ2-5. Germline CDR1 is MNHEY and CDR2 is SVGEGT. The CDR3 is made up of 13 amino acids. The CDR3 sequence is CASSESTMTTQYF.

The V gene is TRBV19, the J gene TRBJ1-5. This CDR3 has 13 residues. Germline assignment: CDR1 LNHDA and CDR2 SQIVND (reference sequence). CDR3 residues: CASSFPANQPQHF. The full variable domain, its missing parts supplied by reference TRBV19 and TRBJ1-5, is DGGITQSPKYLFRKEGQNVTLSCEQNLNHDAMYWYRQDPGQGLRLIYYSQIVNDFQKGDIAEGYSVSREKKESFPLTVTSAQKNPTAFYLCASSFPANQPQHFGDGTRLSIL.

The chain is built from TRBV5-1 and TRBJ1-1; TCRdb's D call of TRBD1 is untestable without DNA. Germline V gene data show CDR1 as SGHRS and CDR2 as YFSETQ. The CDR3 is 14 residues long. This CDR3 reads CASSSQGLNTEAFF.

The chain employs TRBV4-2 and TRBJ2-5; TCRdb selects TRBD2, and the lack of DNA leaves this call unchecked. Germline V lookup: CDR1 LGHNA, CDR2 YNFKEQ. The CDR3 contains 15 residues. The chain's CDR3 is CASSQDGGGQETQYF.

The V gene is TRBV7-2, the J gene TRBJ1-1. Germline CDR1 and CDR2: SGHTA and FQGNSA. The CDR3 consists of 15 residues. The CDR3: CASSGGAITNTEAFF. The entire variable domain, with the rest obtained from reference TRBV7-2 and TRBJ1-1, is as follows: GAGVSQSPSNKVTEKGKDVELRCDPISGHTALYWYRQSLGQGLEFLIYFQGNSAPDKSGLPSDRFSAERTGGSVSTLTIQRTQQEDSAVYLCASSGGAITNTEAFFGQGTRLTVV.